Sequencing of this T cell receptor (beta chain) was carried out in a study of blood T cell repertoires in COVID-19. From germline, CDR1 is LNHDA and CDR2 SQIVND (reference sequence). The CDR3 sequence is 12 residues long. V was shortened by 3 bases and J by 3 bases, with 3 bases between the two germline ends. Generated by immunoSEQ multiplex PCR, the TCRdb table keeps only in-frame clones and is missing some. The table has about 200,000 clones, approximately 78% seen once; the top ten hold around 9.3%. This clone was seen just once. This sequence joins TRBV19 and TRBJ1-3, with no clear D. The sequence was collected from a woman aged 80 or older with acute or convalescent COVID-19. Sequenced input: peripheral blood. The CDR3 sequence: CASSIIGNTIYF. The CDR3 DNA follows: TGTGCCAGTAGTATCATTGGAAACACCATATATTTT.